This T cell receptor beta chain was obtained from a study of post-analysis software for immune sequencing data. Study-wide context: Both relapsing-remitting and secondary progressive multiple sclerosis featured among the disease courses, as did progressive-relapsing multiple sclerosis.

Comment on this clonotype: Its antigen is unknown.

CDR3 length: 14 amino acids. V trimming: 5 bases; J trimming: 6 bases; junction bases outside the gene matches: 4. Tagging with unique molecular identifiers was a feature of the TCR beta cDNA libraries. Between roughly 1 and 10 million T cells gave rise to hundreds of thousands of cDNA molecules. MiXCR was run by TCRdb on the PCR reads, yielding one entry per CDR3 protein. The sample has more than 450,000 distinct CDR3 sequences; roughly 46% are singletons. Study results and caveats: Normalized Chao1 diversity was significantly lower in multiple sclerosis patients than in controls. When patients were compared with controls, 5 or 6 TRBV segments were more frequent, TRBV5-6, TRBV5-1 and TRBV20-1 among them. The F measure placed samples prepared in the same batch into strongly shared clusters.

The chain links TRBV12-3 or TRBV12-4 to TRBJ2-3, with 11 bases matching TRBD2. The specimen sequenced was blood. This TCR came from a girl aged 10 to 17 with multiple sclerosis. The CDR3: CASSPWTSGDTQYF. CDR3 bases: TGTGCCAGCAGTCCCTGGACTAGCGGGGATACGCAGTATTTT.